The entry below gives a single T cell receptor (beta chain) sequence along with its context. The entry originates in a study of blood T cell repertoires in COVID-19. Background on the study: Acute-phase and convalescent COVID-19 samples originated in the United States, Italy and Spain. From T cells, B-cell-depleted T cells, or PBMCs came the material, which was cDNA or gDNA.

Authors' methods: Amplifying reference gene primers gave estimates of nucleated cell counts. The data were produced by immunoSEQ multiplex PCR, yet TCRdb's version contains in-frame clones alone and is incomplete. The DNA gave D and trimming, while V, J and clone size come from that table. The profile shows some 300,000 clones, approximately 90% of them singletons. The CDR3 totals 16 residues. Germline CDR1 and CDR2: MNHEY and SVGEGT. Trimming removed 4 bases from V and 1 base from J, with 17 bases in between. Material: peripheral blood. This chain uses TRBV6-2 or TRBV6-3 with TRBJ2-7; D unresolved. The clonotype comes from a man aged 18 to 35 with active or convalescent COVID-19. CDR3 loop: CASSSLLPDSSYEQYF. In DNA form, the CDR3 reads TGTGCCAGCAGTTCCCTTCTACCCGACTCTTCCTACGAGCAGTACTTC.